One sample yielded the 7 T cell receptor beta chains listed below, sequenced in a study of T-cell memory formation after mild COVID-19. TCRdb redid the calling of the 5' RACE reads with MiXCR, one entry per CDR3 protein. The sample shows some 490,000 distinct CDR3 sequences, 18% of them seen only once. The material sequenced was PBMCs or a T cell subset sorted from them (not recorded which). All receptors derive from an adult woman who had mild COVID-19 (a few samples of this study predate the infection). Cell type and time point are not known.

The chain combines TRBV12-3 or TRBV12-4 with TRBJ2-7, with D hard to call. The CDR3 consists of 14 residues. V lost 6 bases and J lost 3, with 15 bases in between. The CDR3: CASRPQNNLYEQYF. The CDR3 coding sequence is TGTGCCAGCAGGCCTCAGAATAATCTCTACGAGCAGTACTTC.

This clonotype was seen at least ten times. The chain uses TRBV7-6 and TRBJ2-1; possibly TRBD2 for D (6 bases). The germline gives CDR1 SGHVS, CDR2 FNYEAQ. V was shortened by 1 base and J by 4 bases, with 14 bases between the two germline ends. The CDR3 runs to 16 residues. The CDR3 sequence is CASSLVGGGLYNEQFF. In nucleotides, the CDR3 is TGTGCCAGCAGCTTAGTCGGTGGGGGACTGTACAATGAGCAGTTCTTC.

This clonotype has a handful of counts. V usage is TRBV20-1 and J usage is TRBJ1-2, with 9 bases that match TRBD1. The CDR3 has 15 amino acids. Germline lookup yields CDR1 DFQATT and CDR2 SNEGSKA (reference sequence). V was clipped by 5 bases and J by 7 bases; unmatched bases: 14. The CDR3 bases are TGCAGTGCTTGGAAAACCGGGACAGGGTCCCTTGGCTACACCTTC. Translation gives CSAWKTGTGSLGYTF.

The table lists this clonotype with many counts. The chain combines TRBV12-3 or TRBV12-4 with TRBJ2-3, with D perhaps TRBD2 (6 bases). The CDR3 sequence is 12 residues long. Trimming took 6 bases from V and 5 from J, leaving 9 bases between them. The chain's CDR3 is CASRREVDTQYF. The CDR3 coding sequence is TGTGCCAGCAGGAGGGAGGTAGATACGCAGTATTTT.

This clonotype was observed a few times. This chain uses TRBV7-2 with TRBJ2-1, with a possible D match to TRBD2 (6 bases). The CDR3 consists of 15 residues. The V gene lost 3 bases and the J gene lost 1 base, with 10 bases spanning the gap. CDR1 is SGHTA and CDR2 is FQGNSA in the germline V gene. CDR3 loop: CASSFGGASYNEQFF. CDR3 sequence (DNA): TGTGCCAGCAGCTTCGGCGGGGCTTCCTACAATGAGCAGTTCTTC.

The V call is TRBV9, the J call TRBJ1-1; no firm D call. V dropped 0 bases and J dropped 4 bases, with 10 bases sitting between them. The CDR3 length is 14 residues. CDR1 SGDLS and CDR2 YYNGEE come from the germline V gene. In nucleotides, the CDR3 is TGTGCCAGCAGCGTAGCTTTGAGAGGCACTGAAGCTTTCTTT. The encoded protein is CASSVALRGTEAFF.

This clonotype has at least ten counts. The chain employs TRBV20-1 and TRBJ2-3, with no clear D. The CDR3 covers 13 residues. V was shortened by 6 bases and J by 0 bases, with 10 bases between the two germline ends. CDR1 and CDR2 (germline): DFQATT, SNEGSKA (reference sequence). The CDR3 here is CSALTPSTDTQYF. DNA for the CDR3: TGCAGTGCGTTGACACCTAGCACAGATACGCAGTATTTT.